This section outlines one T cell receptor (beta chain) sequence together with its context. Each PCR contained spiked-in synthetic TCR analog templates. The table came from immunoSEQ multiplex PCR; TCRdb's copy has only in-frame clones and leaves some out. This sample has 15,000 to 20,000 clones, with approximately 90% found just once. The data belong to a study of PD-L1 blockade in urothelial cancer. Looking at the study overall: Enrolled patients had been treated previously with 0 to 3 chemotherapy regimens. Specimens of blood held a median count of roughly 150,000 T cells.

Urothelial carcinoma in patients was locally advanced or metastatic. This TCR came from a man between 45 and 60 years old with urothelial cancer. The sample here was PBMCs, taken around atezolizumab (anti-PD-L1) treatment.

The CDR3 loop reads CASSYSPEVEQYF. DNA of the CDR3: TGTGCCAGCAGTTACTCTCCAGAGGTCGAGCAGTACTTC. This chain links TRBV6-5 with TRBJ2-7; D not resolved. Trimming removed 0 bases at V and 6 bases at J, with 9 bases between. Germline-derived CDR1 and CDR2 are MNHEY and SVGAGI. The CDR3 extends over 13 amino acids.